This TCR beta chain originates from a study of OX40 agonist ivuxolimab in advanced cancers. About the study: An agonistic human IgG2 monoclonal antibody against OX40 (CD134) was given. One patient with hepatocellular carcinoma and two with cutaneous melanoma, three in all, had partial responses.

This clone is a singleton in its sample. As yet, its antigen is unknown. Generated by immunoSEQ multiplex PCR, the TCRdb table keeps only in-frame clones and is missing some. The table has fewer than 90,000 clones, 88% seen once. The CDR3 is 16 amino acids. From germline, CDR1 is SGHVS and CDR2 FQNEAQ. Trimming left V 4 bases short and J 0 bases short, with 13 bases between. Study-level points and caveats: It was also the case that some nonresponders had low normalized T-cell clonal expansion. At 0.1 to 3.0 mg/kg, clonal expansion of CD4+ and CD8+ blood T cells had occurred by week 6.

This receptor was obtained from an adult with an advanced solid tumor such as melanoma, head and neck, liver or kidney cancer. The J gene is TRBJ2-1, the V gene TRBV7-8; D is possibly TRBD1 (6 bases). The sequenced sample was CD4+ or CD8+ T cells sorted from blood, obtained in a trial of the OX40 agonist ivuxolimab. The CDR3 sequence is CASSSFGQRSYNEQFF. For the CDR3, the DNA is TGTGCCAGCAGCTCGTTCGGACAGCGCTCCTACAATGAGCAGTTCTTC. The variable domain in full, with the rest retrieved from reference TRBV7-8 and TRBJ2-1, is GAGVSQSPRYKVAKRGQDVALRCDPISGHVSLFWYQQALGQGPEFLTYFQNEAQLDKSGLPSDRFFAERPEGSVSTLKIQRTQQEDSAVYLCASSSFGQRSYNEQFFGPGTRLTVL.